This T cell receptor beta chain was recorded in a study of T cells after yellow fever vaccination. TCRdb re-called the 5' RACE reads through MiXCR, storing one row per CDR3 protein. The table lists 500,000 to 650,000 distinct CDR3 sequences, less than 20% of them singletons. The receptor's source is a young man who received the YFV17D yellow fever vaccine. The sample in question was PBMCs, obtained 4 to 6 days after the first yellow fever vaccination.

The CDR3 loop reads CASTLRAILNTEAFF. The CDR3 DNA sequence: TGTGCCAGCACCCTCCGGGCGATCTTGAACACTGAAGCTTTCTTT. The chain has TRBV6-1 and TRBJ1-1; D not certain. The germline V gene has CDR1 MNHNS and CDR2 SASEGT. Trimming removed 7 bases at V and 0 bases at J, with 15 bases between. The CDR3 runs 15 residues.